What follows are 10 T cell receptor beta chains derived from one specimen sequenced in a study of cytomegalovirus exposure and HLA in healthy donors. The PCR contained 60 Vbeta and 13 Jbeta primers. TCRdb keeps only in-frame clones here, not all; method: immunoSEQ multiplex PCR. Among approximately 160,000 clones listed, approximately 80% were seen once. Sample: PBMCs. The source of these receptors is a middle-aged woman in good health and CMV-seropositive.

The V and J genes are TRBV27 and TRBJ2-2; perhaps TRBD1 as D (5 bases). This CDR3 is 17 amino acids long. V was trimmed by 7 bases and J by 0 bases, leaving 18 bases between them. Germline CDR1 and CDR2: MNHEY and SMNVEV (reference sequence). The CDR3 DNA sequence: TGTGCCAGCACTTCGGGTCCCGGACAAGCGAACACCGGGGAGCTGTTTTTT. Encoded protein: CASTSGPGQANTGELFF.

This clone was recorded once. V gene TRBV9 combines with J gene TRBJ2-1; 9 bases map to TRBD2. This CDR3 comprises 14 residues. Germline loops: CDR1 SGDLS, CDR2 YYNGEE. V shed 4 bases, J shed 10 bases, and the junction held 9 bases outside the gene matches. Written as DNA, the CDR3 is TGTGCCAGCAGCTCTCCGGGACTAGCCACCGAGCAGTTCTTC. Encoded protein: CASSSPGLATEQFF.

This clone was seen a few times. The rearrangement joins TRBV6-6 to TRBJ1-4; 7 bases match TRBD1. This CDR3 is 14 amino acids long. After removal of 4 bases from V and 7 bases from J, the junction contained 6 bases not matched to a gene. Per the germline V gene, CDR1 is MNHNY and CDR2 is SVGAGI (reference sequence). Here the CDR3 reads CASSSDRVGEKLFF. As DNA, the CDR3 is TGTGCCAGCAGTTCCGACAGGGTGGGTGAAAAACTGTTTTTT.

This clone appeared once. The J gene is TRBJ2-7, the V gene TRBV10-2, with a tentative D call TRBD2 (6 bases). The CDR3 is 14 residues long. Deletions cut 7 bases from V and 7 bases from J, with 20 bases between. CDR1 and CDR2 from the germline V gene are WSHSY and SAAADI. CDR3 amino acids: CASIGGTPPYEQYF. As DNA, the CDR3 is TGCGCCAGCATTGGCGGGACCCCTCCGTATGAGCAGTACTTC.

The chain has TRBV5-5 and TRBJ1-1; TRBD1 matches at 7 bases. J gave up 3 bases and V 4 bases, and 9 bases lay outside the gene matches. Germline CDR1 reads SGHKS; CDR2 reads YYEKEE (reference sequence). The CDR3 is made up of 15 amino acids. Written as DNA, the CDR3 is TGTGCCAGCAGCCTACAGGGGATCGGGGACACTGAAGCTTTCTTT. Translated, it gives CASSLQGIGDTEAFF.

This rearrangement joins TRBV5-4 to TRBJ2-3, with 13 bases that match TRBD2. The CDR3 has 18 amino acids. V lost 2 bases to trimming and J lost 0 bases; unmatched junction nucleotides: 6. From germline, CDR1 is SGHNT and CDR2 YYREEE (reference sequence). The CDR3 DNA sequence: TGTGCCAGCAGCTTTAGACTAGCGGGAGGTGGAAGCACAGATACGCAGTATTTT. This sequence encodes CASSFRLAGGGSTDTQYF. Full variable domain (outside the CDR3, taken from reference TRBV5-4 and TRBJ2-3): ETGVTQSPTHLIKTRGQQVTLRCSSQSGHNTVSWYQQALGQGPQFIFQYYREEENGRGNFPPRFSGLQFPNYSSELNVNALELDDSALYLCASSFRLAGGGSTDTQYFGPGTRLTVL.

The V and J genes are TRBV5-8 and TRBJ2-1, with 11 bases matching TRBD2. CDR3 length: 18 amino acids. Trimming cost V 4 bases and J 4 bases; bases outside gene matches: 13. Germline loops: CDR1 SGHTS, CDR2 YDEGEE. Here the CDR3 DNA reads TGTGCCAGCAGCCTAAATAGCGGGGGGGCCGTTATGTACAATGAGCAGTTCTTC. Translation gives CASSLNSGGAVMYNEQFF.

This chain links TRBV11-3 with TRBJ2-1; possible D gene TRBD2, 6 bases. The CDR3 is 16 amino acids. The V end lost 0 bases, the J end lost 0 bases, and 9 bases lay between the germline ends. Germline V lookup: CDR1 SGHNT, CDR2 YENEEA. The CDR3 region has the DNA TGTGCCAGCAGCTTAGAGGGAGGTCCCTCCTACAATGAGCAGTTCTTC. This translates into CASSLEGGPSYNEQFF.

This clone has only one observation. J is TRBJ2-1 and V is TRBV27; D might be TRBD1 (6 bases). With 3 bases removed from V and 7 bases from J, the gap between germline ends came to 16 bases. This CDR3 has 15 amino acids. CDR1 and CDR2 (germline): MNHEY, SMNVEV (reference sequence). The chain's CDR3 is CASSFRDNIGNEQFF. CDR3 sequence (DNA): TGTGCCAGCAGTTTCCGGGACAATATAGGGAATGAGCAGTTCTTC.

The chain employs TRBV4-3 and TRBJ1-4, with D hard to call. Between the trimmed V and J ends, which lost 0 bases and 7 bases, there was a span of 15 bases. The germline gives CDR1 LGHNA, CDR2 YSLEER. The CDR3 spans 16 residues. The CDR3 loop reads CASSQDMGGLSEKLFF. In DNA, the CDR3 is TGCGCCAGCAGCCAAGACATGGGAGGGCTGAGTGAAAAACTGTTTTTT.